This T cell receptor beta chain emerged from a study of shared clonotypes between healthy human individuals (TCRdb year 2020). As for the study more broadly: The cohort comprised a couple of women and a few men aged 18 to 49 years. For each donor, CD4 naive and CD4 memory were each given three plates, CD8 naive was given two plates, and CD8 memory was given one plate. To estimate repertoire size and how much clonotypes are shared between individuals, the study performed deep sequencing of blood TCR repertoires from a few healthy adults. To increase sequencing depth and limit assay-specific biases, TCR repertoire library preparation and sequencing were carried out by different laboratories using diverse techniques. Per donor, leukapheresis produced somewhere between about 0.8 and 9 billion PBMCs. Findings and caveats that apply to the study as a whole: Estimated clonotype richness was generally larger for naive than for memory subsets. Clonotypes shared by all four sorted-subset donors showed higher generation probabilities than non-shared clonotypes. Across several donors, approximately 5% of naive CD4, around 3.3% of naive CD8, around 2.5% of memory CD4, and approximately 0.4% of memory CD8 clonotypes were shared. Sampling was limited to blood, and TCR repertoires in tissue likely differ from TCR repertoires in blood. The genetic and exposure-history diversity represented was limited by the small number of donors. Based on pairwise subsampling, the degree of clonotype sharing among donors was expected to be affected by sequencing depth. Rarefaction of sorted-subset datasets indicated incomplete sequencing despite the large sequencing depth.

At the junction V is shortened by 4 bases and J by 1 base, with 6 bases in between. The CDR3 numbers 13 residues from cysteine through phenylalanine. The DNA shown is the 39-base CDR3, in frame from base 1. Looking up the germline V gene yields CDR1 MGHRA and CDR2 YSYEKL. CD8 naive samples were CD45RO-negative cells positively selected for CCR7, giving a CD45RA+CCR7+ population that excluded TemRA cells. Healthy HIV-negative adults with no recently reported acute infections or vaccinations were included as donors. Every donor was a Caucasian adult living in Nashville, Tennessee, USA. Blood was collected by leukapheresis, and PBMCs were isolated by Ficoll-Histopaque density gradient centrifugation and then cryopreserved in liquid nitrogen vapor phase. Purity and quantity of every magnetically sorted T cell population were checked by analytical flow cytometry. Each sorted fraction had its genomic DNA isolated and then quantified by UV absorbance on a Nanodrop 2000c.

Using the deep immunoSEQ assay, TCR CDR3 regions were amplified from genomic DNA by multiplex PCR. For each cell subset, the extracted genomic DNA was distributed evenly across all wells of several immunoSEQ 96-well plates, and each plate served as one replicate. For sorted subsets, each replicate PCR was loaded with 200 ng genomic DNA, equivalent to about 30,000 T cell genomes. Purified libraries were quantified with a Qubit 3.0 fluorometer, sized on a Bioanalyzer 2100, and re-quantified with the KAPA Library Quantification kit. Each immunoSEQ 96-well plate was sequenced on its own single-read 150-cycle Illumina NextSeq 550 flow cell. For the original study's pipeline: The immunoSEQ output contained only junctional sequences without quality scores, so filtering could not match that applied to full-length reads. Sequences were annotated with PyIR, a Python wrapper for IgBLAST v1.9, and V/J genes and CDR3 were assigned using IMGT germline references. Reads with weak V/J assignments (E-value above 1e-6), missing CDR3, stop codons, out-of-frame junctions, or ambiguous translated residues were removed. V3J clonotypes were defined as sequences sharing the same inferred V gene, J gene, and CDR3 amino acid sequence. To compute the percentage overlap between repertoires, the number of shared unique clonotypes was divided by the size of the smaller repertoire. Repertoire richness was assessed with RTK rarefaction, the Chao1 estimator, and Recon v2.1 estimates of unobserved clonotypes. For all TCRbeta clonotypes obtained by the gDNA method from a handful of donors, generation probabilities were computed with OLGA. TCRdb took this table from immuneACCESS and kept in-frame rearrangements with V and J called. Such tables lack part of the clones; where checked against another copy, unresolved V genes explain under half of the gap, and the rest is unexplained. The V and J calls and clone size come from that table; D and trimming were worked out from the DNA. Here the sample has 2 million to 2.5 million clones; about 94% occur a single time. The ten largest clonotypes hold 0.9% to 1.3% of the sample.

This clone was seen only once. Its antigen specificity is not known. The input lacks base qualities; no much larger clone sits a single base away. The same CDR3 also results from other DNA sequences found in this sample. Sequenced material: naive CD8+ T cells sorted from blood. This specimen's cell subset or site label, per the study, means: CD45RA+CCR7+. This receptor chain uses TRBV4-1 and TRBJ2-3; no D gene can be assigned with confidence. This receptor was obtained from a man between 18 and 35 years old in good health. The bases read TGCGCCAGCAGCCCACGTCGCACAGATACGCAGTATTTT. The resulting protein is CASSPRRTDTQYF.